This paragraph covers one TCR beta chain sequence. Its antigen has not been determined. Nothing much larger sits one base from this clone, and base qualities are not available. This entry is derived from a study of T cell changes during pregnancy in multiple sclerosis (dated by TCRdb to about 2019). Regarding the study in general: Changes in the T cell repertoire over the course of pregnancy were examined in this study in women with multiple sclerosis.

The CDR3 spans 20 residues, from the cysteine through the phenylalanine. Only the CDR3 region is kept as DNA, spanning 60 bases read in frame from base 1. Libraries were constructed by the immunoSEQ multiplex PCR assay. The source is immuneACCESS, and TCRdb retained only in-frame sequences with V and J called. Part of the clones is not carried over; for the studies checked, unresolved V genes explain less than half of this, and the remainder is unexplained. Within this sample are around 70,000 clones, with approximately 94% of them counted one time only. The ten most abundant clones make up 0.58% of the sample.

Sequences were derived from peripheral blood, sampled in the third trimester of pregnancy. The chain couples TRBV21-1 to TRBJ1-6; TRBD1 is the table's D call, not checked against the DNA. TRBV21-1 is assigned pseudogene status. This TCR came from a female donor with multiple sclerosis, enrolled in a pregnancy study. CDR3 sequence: CASSKEGGRPNVAYNSPLHF. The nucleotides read TGTGCCAGCAGCAAAGAAGGGGGACGGCCTAATGTCGCCTATAATTCACCCCTCCACTTT.